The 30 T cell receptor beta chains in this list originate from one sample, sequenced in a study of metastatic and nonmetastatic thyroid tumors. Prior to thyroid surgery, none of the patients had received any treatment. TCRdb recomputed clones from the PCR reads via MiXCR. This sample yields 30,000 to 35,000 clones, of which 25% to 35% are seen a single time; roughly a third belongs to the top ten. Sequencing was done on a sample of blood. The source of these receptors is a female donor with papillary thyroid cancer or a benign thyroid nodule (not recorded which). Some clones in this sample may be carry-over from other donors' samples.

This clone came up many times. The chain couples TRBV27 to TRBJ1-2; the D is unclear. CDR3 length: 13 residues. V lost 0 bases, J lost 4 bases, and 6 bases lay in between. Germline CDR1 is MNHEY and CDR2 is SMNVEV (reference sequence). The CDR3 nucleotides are TGTGCCAGCAGTTTATCAGCCAGCTATGGCTACACCTTC. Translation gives CASSLSASYGYTF.

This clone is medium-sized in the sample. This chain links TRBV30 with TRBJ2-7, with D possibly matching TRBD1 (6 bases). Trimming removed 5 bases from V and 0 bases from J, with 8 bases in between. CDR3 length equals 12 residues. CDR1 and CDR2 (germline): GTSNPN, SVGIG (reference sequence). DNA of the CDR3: TGTGCCTGGGGGGGCAACTCCTACGAGCAGTACTTC. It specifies CAWGGNSYEQYF.

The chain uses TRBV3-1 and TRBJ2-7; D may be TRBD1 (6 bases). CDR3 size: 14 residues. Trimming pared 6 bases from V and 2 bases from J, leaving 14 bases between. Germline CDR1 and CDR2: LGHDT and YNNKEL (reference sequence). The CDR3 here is CASSLWGLPYEQYF. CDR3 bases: TGTGCCAGCAGTCTCTGGGGGCTTCCCTACGAGCAGTACTTC.

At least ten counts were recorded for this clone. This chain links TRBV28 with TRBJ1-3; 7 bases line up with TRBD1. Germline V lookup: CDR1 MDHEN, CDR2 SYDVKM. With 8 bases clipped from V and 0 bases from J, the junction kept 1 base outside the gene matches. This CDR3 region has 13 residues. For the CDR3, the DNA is TGTGCCAGCGGGACAGCCTCTGGAAACACCATATATTTT. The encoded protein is CASGTASGNTIYF.

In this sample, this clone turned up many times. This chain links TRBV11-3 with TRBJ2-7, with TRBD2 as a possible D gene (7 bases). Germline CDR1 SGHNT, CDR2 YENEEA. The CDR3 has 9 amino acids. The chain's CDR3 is CEGGYEQYF. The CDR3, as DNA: TGTGAGGGGGGGTACGAGCAGTACTTC. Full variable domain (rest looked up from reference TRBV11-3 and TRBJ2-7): EAGVVQSPRYKIIEKKQPVAFWCNPISGHNTLYWYLQNLGQGPELLIRYENEEAVDDSQLPKDRFSAERLKGVDSTLKIQPAELGDSAVYLCEGGYEQYFGPGTRLTVT.

In DNA, the CDR3 is TGTGCCAGCAGTTGGAACACCGGGGAGCTGTTTTTT. Translating gives CASSWNTGELFF. The chain joins TRBV28 to TRBJ2-2; no firm D call. Germline CDR1 MDHEN, CDR2 SYDVKM. The CDR3 has 12 residues. Trimming took off 4 bases at V and 1 base at J, with 1 base between the two ends.

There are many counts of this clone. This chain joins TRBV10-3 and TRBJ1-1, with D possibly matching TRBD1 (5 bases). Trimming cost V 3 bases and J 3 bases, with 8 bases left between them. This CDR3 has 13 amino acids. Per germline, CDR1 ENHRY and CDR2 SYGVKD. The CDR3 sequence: CAISDGGYTEAFF. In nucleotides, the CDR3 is TGTGCCATCAGTGATGGGGGATACACTGAAGCTTTCTTT.

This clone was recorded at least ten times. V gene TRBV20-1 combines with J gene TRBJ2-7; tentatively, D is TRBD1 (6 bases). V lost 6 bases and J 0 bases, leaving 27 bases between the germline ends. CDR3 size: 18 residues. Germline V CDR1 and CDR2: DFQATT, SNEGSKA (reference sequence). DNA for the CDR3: TGCAGTGCACTCAGATATAACCCGGGACACTATCGCTCCTACGAGCAGTACTTC. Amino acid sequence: CSALRYNPGHYRSYEQYF.

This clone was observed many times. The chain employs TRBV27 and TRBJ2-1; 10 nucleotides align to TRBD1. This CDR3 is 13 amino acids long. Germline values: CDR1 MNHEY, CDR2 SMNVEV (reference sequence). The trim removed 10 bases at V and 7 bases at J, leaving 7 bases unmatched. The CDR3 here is CATRQGAQNEQFF. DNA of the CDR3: TGTGCCACCCGACAGGGGGCTCAGAATGAGCAGTTCTTC.

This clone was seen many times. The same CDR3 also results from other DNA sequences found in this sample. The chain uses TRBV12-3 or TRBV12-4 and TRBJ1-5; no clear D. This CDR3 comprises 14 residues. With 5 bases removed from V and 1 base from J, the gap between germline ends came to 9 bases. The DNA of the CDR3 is TGTGCCAGCAGTGCCAGCCCCAGCAATCAGCCCCAGCATTTT. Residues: CASSASPSNQPQHF.

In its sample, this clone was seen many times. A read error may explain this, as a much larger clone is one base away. The CDR3 sequence is CASGGGSYEQYF. The CDR3 DNA sequence: TGTGCCAGCGGGGGCGGCTCCTACGAGCAGTACTTC. This chain connects TRBV7-9 to TRBJ2-7; D possibly corresponds to TRBD1 (6 bases). V lost 8 bases, J lost 0 bases, and 8 bases lay in between. The CDR3 totals 12 residues. Germline V gene data show CDR1 as SEHNR and CDR2 as FQNEAQ (reference sequence).

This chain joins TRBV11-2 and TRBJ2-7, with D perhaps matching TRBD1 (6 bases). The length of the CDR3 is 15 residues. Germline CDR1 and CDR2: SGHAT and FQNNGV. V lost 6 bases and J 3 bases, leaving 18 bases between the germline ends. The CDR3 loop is CASRPRQVVGYEQYF. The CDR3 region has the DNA TGTGCCAGCAGACCGAGACAGGTGGTAGGCTACGAGCAGTACTTC.

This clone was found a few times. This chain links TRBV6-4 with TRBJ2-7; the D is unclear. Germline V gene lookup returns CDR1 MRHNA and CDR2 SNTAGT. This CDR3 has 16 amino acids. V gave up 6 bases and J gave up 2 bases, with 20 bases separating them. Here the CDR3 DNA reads TGTGCCAGCAGGGGCCCGAGGATAATAGTAGCCTACGAGCAGTACTTC. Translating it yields CASRGPRIIVAYEQYF.

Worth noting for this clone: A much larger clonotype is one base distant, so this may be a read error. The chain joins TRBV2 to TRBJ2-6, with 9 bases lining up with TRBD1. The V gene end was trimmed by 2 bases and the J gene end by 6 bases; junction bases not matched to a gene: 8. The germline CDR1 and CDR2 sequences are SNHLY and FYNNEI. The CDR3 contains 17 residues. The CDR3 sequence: CASSETRTGDVANVLTF. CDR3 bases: TGTGCCAGCAGTGAAACTAGGACAGGGGACGTGGCCAACGTCCTGACTTTC.

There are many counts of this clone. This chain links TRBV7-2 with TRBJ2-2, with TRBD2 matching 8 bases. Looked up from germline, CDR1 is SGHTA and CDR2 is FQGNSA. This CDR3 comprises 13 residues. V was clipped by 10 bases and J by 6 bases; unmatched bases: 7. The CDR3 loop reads CATGLTSAGELFF. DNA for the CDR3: TGTGCCACCGGACTGACTAGCGCCGGGGAGCTGTTTTTT.

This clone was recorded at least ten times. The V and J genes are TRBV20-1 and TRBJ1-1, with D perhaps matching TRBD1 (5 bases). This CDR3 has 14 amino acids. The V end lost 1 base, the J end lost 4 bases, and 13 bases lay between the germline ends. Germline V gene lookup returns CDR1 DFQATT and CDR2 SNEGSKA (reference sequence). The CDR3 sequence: CSARAAGGGTEAFF. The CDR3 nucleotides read TGCAGTGCTAGAGCCGCCGGCGGGGGCACTGAAGCTTTCTTT.

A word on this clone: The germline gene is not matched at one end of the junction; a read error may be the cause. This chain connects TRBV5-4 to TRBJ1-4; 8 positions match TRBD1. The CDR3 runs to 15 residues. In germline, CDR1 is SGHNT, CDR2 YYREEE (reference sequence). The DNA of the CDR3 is TGTGGCAGCAGCCTTGACAGGGGTACTAATGAAAAACTGTTTTTT. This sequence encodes CGSSLDRGTNEKLFF.

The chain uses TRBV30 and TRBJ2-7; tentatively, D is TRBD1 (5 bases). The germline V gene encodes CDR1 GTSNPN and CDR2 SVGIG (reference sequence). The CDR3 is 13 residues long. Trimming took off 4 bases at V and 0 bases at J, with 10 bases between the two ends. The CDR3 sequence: CAWKGAYSYEQYF. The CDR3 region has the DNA TGTGCCTGGAAAGGGGCATACTCCTACGAGCAGTACTTC.

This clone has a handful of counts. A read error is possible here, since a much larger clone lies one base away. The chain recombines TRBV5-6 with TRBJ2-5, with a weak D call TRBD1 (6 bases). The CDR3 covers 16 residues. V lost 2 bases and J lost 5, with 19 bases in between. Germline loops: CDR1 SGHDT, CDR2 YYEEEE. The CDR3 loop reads CASSFRGQRGLETQYF. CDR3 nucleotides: TGTGCCAGCAGCTTCAGAGGACAGAGGGGCTTGGAGACCCAGTACTTC.

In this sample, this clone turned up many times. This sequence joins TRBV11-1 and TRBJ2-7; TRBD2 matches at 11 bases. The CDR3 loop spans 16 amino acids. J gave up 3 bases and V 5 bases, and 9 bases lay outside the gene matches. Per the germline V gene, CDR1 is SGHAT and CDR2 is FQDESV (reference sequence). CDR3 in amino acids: CASSPIGTSGSYEQYF. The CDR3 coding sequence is TGTGCCAGCAGCCCAATCGGGACTAGCGGAAGCTACGAGCAGTACTTC.

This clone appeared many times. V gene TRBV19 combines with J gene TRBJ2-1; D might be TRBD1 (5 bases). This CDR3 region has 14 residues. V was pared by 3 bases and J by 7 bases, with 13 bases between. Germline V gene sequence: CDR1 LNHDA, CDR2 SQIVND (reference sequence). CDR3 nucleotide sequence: TGTGCCAGTAGTATTAGGGGTTCAGCAAATGAGCAGTTCTTC. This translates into CASSIRGSANEQFF.

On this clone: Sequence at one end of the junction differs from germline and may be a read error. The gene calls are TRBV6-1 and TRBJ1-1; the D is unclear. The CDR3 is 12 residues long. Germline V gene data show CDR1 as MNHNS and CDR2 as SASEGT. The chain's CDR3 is CASIPDGRRALF. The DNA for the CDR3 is TGTGCCAGCATCCCAGACGGACGGCGGGCTCTCTTT.

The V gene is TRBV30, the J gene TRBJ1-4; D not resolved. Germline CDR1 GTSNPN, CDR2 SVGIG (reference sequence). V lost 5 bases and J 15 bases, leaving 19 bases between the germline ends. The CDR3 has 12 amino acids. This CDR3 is CAWSQATGVMFF. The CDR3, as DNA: TGTGCCTGGTCCCAGGCGACTGGGGTAATGTTTTTT.

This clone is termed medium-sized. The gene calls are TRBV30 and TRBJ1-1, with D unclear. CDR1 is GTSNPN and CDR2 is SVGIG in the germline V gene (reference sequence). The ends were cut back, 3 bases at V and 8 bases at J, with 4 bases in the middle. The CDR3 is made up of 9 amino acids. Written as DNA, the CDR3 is TGTGCCTGGAGGCCCGAAGCTTTCTTT. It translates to CAWRPEAFF. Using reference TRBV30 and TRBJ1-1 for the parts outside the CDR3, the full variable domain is SQTIHQWPATLVQPVGSPLSLECTVEGTSNPNLYWYRQAAGRGLQLLFYSVGIGQISSEVPQNLSASRPQDRQFILSSKKLLLSDSGFYLCAWRPEAFFGQGTRLTVV.

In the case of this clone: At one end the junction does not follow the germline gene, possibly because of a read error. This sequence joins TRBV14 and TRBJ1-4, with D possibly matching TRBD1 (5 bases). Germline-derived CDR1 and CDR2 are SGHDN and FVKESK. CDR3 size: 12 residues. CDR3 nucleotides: TGTGCCAGCAGCCAACAAGGGCTGGGACTGCTTTTT. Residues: CASSQQGLGLLF.

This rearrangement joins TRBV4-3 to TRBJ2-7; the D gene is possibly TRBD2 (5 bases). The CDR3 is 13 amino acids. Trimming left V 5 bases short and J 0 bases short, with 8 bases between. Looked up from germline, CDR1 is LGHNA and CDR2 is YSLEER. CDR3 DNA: TGCGCCAGCAGCGAGGGCGTCTCCTACGAGCAGTACTTC. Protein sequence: CASSEGVSYEQYF.

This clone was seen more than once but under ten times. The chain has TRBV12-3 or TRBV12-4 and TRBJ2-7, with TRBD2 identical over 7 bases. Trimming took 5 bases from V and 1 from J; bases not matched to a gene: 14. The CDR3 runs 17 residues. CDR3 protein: CASSPGHALGGSYEQYF. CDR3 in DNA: TGTGCCAGCAGTCCCGGGCACGCGTTGGGGGGGTCCTACGAGCAGTACTTC.

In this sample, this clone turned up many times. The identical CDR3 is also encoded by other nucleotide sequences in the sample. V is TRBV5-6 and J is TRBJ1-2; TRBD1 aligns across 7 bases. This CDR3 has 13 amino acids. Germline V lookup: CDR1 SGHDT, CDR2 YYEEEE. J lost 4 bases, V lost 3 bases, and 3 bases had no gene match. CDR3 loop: CASSSGTAYGYTF. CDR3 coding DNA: TGTGCCAGCAGCTCCGGGACAGCCTATGGCTACACCTTC.

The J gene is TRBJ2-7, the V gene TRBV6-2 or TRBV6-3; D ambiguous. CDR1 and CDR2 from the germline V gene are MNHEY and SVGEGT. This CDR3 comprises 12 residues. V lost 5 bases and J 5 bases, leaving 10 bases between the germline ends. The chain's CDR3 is CASSRLRDEQYF. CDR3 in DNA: TGTGCCAGCAGTCGACTTCGGGACGAGCAGTACTTC.

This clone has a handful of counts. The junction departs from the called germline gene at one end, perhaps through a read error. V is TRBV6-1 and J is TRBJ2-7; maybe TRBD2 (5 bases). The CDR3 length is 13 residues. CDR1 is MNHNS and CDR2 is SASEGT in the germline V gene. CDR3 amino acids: CASSLAASHEHHF. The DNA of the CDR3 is TGTGCCAGCAGTCTAGCTGCCTCCCACGAGCATCACTTC.